This T cell receptor beta chain was found in a study of cytomegalovirus exposure and HLA in healthy donors. PCR primers comprised 60 Vbeta and 13 Jbeta primers. Some clones are missing from TCRdb's copy, which holds only in-frame ones; the method was immunoSEQ multiplex PCR. The table shows about 140,000 clones, with over 75% occurring only once. The CDR3 covers 15 residues. Sequencing was done on a sample of PBMCs. The chain uses TRBV21-1 and TRBJ1-2; no check of the table's D call, TRBD1, against the DNA was made. TRBV21-1 is tagged as a pseudogene. The clonotype was recovered from a man in his fifties or sixties in good health and CMV-seronegative. CDR3 protein: CASSKGTDNNYGYTF. The CDR3 DNA reads as TGTGCCAGCAGCAAAGGGACAGATAATAACTATGGCTACACCTTC.